A selection of T cell receptor beta chains follows, all from one sample in a study of blood T cell repertoires in COVID-19. TCRdb's copy holds only in-frame clones and misses some; the assay was immunoSEQ multiplex PCR. The data hold around 300,000 clones, with around 88% observed a single time. The material sequenced was PBMCs or T cells enriched from blood (not recorded which). Receptors originate from a woman aged 40 to 50 who had recovered from COVID-19. CDR3s include the opening cysteine and the closing phenylalanine or tryptophan. The D gene is left open where the match is weak. A clone size is listed for some rows: how often the clone was seen (once, few, many), or a class if it is expanded.

clone_size j_call d_call v_call cdr3_aa cdr3_nt
NA TRBJ1-6 TRBD1 TRBV28 CASTRDRVNSPLHF TGTGCCAGCACCCGGGACAGGGTAAATTCACCCCTCCACTTT
NA TRBJ2-7 NA TRBV28 CASSVGLSDYEQYF TGTGCCAGCAGTGTCGGACTTTCCGACTACGAGCAGTACTTC
NA TRBJ2-1 NA TRBV4-3 CASSQDLTGSSYNEQFF TGCGCCAGCAGCCAAGATCTTACCGGGAGCTCCTACAATGAGCAGTTCTTC
NA TRBJ1-5 NA TRBV7-8 CASSLWAGQPQHF TGTGCCAGCAGCTTATGGGCGGGACAGCCCCAGCATTTT
NA TRBJ2-5 TRBD1 TRBV6-5 CASTGDRGLETQYF TGTGCCAGCACTGGAGACAGGGGGCTGGAGACCCAGTACTTC
NA TRBJ2-5 TRBD2 TRBV18 CASSPLAGGDQETQYF TGTGCCAGCTCACCGTTAGCGGGAGGGGACCAAGAGACCCAGTACTTC
NA TRBJ2-5 NA TRBV2 CASSPQETQYF TGTGCCAGCAGCCCTCAAGAGACCCAGTACTTC
NA TRBJ1-3 NA TRBV9 CASSVSDSPSGNTIYF TGTGCCAGCAGCGTCTCCGACAGCCCCTCTGGAAACACCATATATTTT
NA TRBJ1-5 NA TRBV7-9 CASSLSGTTGISNQPQHF TGTGCCAGCAGCTTATCCGGGACAACGGGGATCAGCAATCAGCCCCAGCATTTT
NA TRBJ2-5 NA TRBV14 CASSQGLSRGTQYF TGTGCCAGCAGCCAGGGACTCTCAAGGGGGACCCAGTACTTC
NA TRBJ2-3 TRBD2 TRBV3-1/TRBV3-2 CASSQDLGRGGDTQYF TGTGCCAGCAGCCAAGATCTGGGGAGGGGTGGGGATACGCAGTATTTT
NA TRBJ2-6 TRBD2 TRBV9 CASSPRTSGSTGANVLTF TGTGCCAGCAGCCCCAGGACTAGCGGGAGCACTGGGGCCAACGTCCTGACTTTC
NA TRBJ2-2 NA TRBV18 CASSPSTQNTGELFF TGTGCCAGCTCACCATCGACTCAGAACACCGGGGAGCTGTTTTTT
once TRBJ2-4 NA TRBV12-1 CASSFGTGGRSFKNIQYF TGTGCCAGCAGCTTTGGGACAGGGGGTAGGAGTTTCAAAAACATTCAGTACTTC
NA TRBJ2-7 NA TRBV6-2/TRBV6-3 CASSYLARSYEQYF TGTGCCAGCAGTTACCTAGCGCGTTCCTACGAGCAGTACTTC
once TRBJ2-7 TRBD1 TRBV28 CASSTTGTGAHEQYF TGTGCCAGCAGTACCACCGGGACAGGGGCCCACGAGCAGTACTTC
NA TRBJ2-7 NA TRBV7-8 CASRTFSGGNYEQYF TGTGCCAGCAGGACCTTTAGCGGAGGAAACTACGAGCAGTACTTC
once TRBJ2-5 TRBD2 TRBV2 CARTGGAGETQYF TGTGCCCGTACCGGGGGGGCCGGGGAGACCCAGTACTTC
NA TRBJ1-5 NA TRBV19 CASSPIAGTQHF TGTGCCAGTAGTCCCATAGCGGGGACCCAGCATTTT
NA TRBJ2-1 TRBD2 TRBV29-1 CSVEATSGVYNEQFF TGCAGCGTTGAAGCAACTAGCGGGGTATACAATGAGCAGTTCTTC
NA TRBJ2-1 TRBD2 TRBV3-1/TRBV3-2 CASQGLAGGGEQFF TGTGCCAGCCAAGGACTAGCGGGAGGGGGTGAGCAGTTCTTC
NA TRBJ2-5 NA TRBV30 CAWGSVLLGTQYF TGTGCCTGGGGCAGCGTTCTCCTTGGGACCCAGTACTTC
few TRBJ2-2 NA TRBV7-6 CASSLHRPRIAEATGELFF TGTGCCAGCAGCTTACATCGACCCCGAATAGCGGAGGCCACCGGGGAGCTGTTTTTT
NA TRBJ1-1 TRBD1 TRBV3-1/TRBV3-2 CASSPRDSQTEAFF TGTGCCAGCAGCCCGAGGGACAGTCAGACTGAAGCTTTCTTT
NA TRBJ1-5 NA TRBV27 CASSSSGTGVLYPQHF TGTGCCAGCAGTTCCTCCGGGACGGGGGTTTTGTATCCCCAGCATTTT
NA TRBJ1-1 NA TRBV7-3 CASSLMTDTEAFF TGTGCCAGCAGCTTAATGACTGACACTGAAGCTTTCTTT
NA TRBJ2-7 TRBD1 TRBV28 CASSLARAGGSYEQYF TGTGCCAGCAGTTTAGCCAGGGCAGGGGGCTCCTACGAGCAGTACTTC
NA TRBJ2-5 TRBD2 TRBV4-1 CASSQDRTSGSRQETQYF TGCGCCAGCAGCCAAGACCGGACTAGCGGGAGTAGGCAAGAGACCCAGTACTTC
NA TRBJ1-1 NA TRBV2 CASSDAHRGNTEAFF TGTGCCAGCAGTGATGCCCATCGAGGGAACACTGAAGCTTTCTTT
NA TRBJ2-5 NA TRBV7-2 CASSYGGSGPEAQYF TGTGCCAGCAGCTATGGGGGCAGTGGCCCGGAGGCCCAGTACTTC
NA TRBJ2-3 TRBD2 TRBV7-2 CASSLAGLAADTQYF TGTGCCAGCAGCTTAGCAGGACTAGCTGCAGATACGCAGTATTTT
once TRBJ2-2 TRBD2 TRBV5-6 CASSLAGGRATGELFF TGTGCCAGCAGCTTGGCTGGCGGGAGAGCCACCGGGGAGCTGTTTTTT
NA TRBJ2-1 TRBD2 TRBV15 CATSRDNSGRGWEQFF TGTGCCACCAGCAGAGATAATAGCGGGAGGGGTTGGGAGCAGTTCTTC
NA TRBJ2-2 TRBD2 TRBV5-1 CASSLLLAGPMGELFF TGCGCCAGCAGCTTATTACTAGCGGGGCCCATGGGGGAGCTGTTTTTT
NA TRBJ2-3 NA TRBV7-3 CASSLMSGTSTDTQYF TGTGCCAGCAGCTTAATGTCGGGGACTAGCACAGATACGCAGTATTTT
NA TRBJ2-1 TRBD2 TRBV11-2 CASSLDEGTSGGGWVEQFF TGTGCCAGCAGCTTAGATGAAGGGACTAGCGGAGGGGGGTGGGTAGAGCAGTTCTTC
NA TRBJ1-5 NA TRBV6-5 CASSQRGTDNQPQHF TGTGCCAGCAGTCAACGGGGGACGGATAATCAGCCCCAGCATTTT
NA TRBJ1-1 TRBD1 TRBV12-3/TRBV12-4 CASSTKGQLEAFF TGTGCCAGCAGTACAAAGGGACAGTTAGAAGCTTTCTTT
NA TRBJ1-3 TRBD1 TRBV28 CASSFPPGQGGSGNTIYF TGTGCCAGCAGTTTTCCCCCTGGACAGGGTGGGTCTGGAAACACCATATATTTT
NA TRBJ2-5 TRBD1 TRBV3-1/TRBV3-2 CASSFRPRQGRETQYF TGTGCCAGCAGCTTTCGCCCTCGACAGGGGCGAGAGACCCAGTACTTC
NA TRBJ2-7 NA TRBV7-6 CASSPGKGRSSYEQYF TGTGCCAGCAGCCCCGGAAAGGGGCGAAGCTCCTACGAGCAGTACTTC
NA TRBJ2-4 TRBD1 TRBV27 CASSSAGTGKNIQYF TGTGCCAGCAGTTCCGCCGGGACAGGGAAAAACATTCAGTACTTC
NA TRBJ1-4 NA TRBV7-2 CATINSGRDPTNEKLFF TGTGCCACAATCAATTCGGGCCGGGATCCAACTAATGAAAAACTGTTTTTT
NA TRBJ1-2 NA TRBV19 CASSIGPGLGYTF TGTGCCAGTAGTATAGGACCGGGACTTGGCTACACCTTC
few TRBJ1-2 TRBD1 TRBV5-1 CASSVGQGRPNYGYTF TGCGCCAGCAGTGTGGGACAGGGACGTCCTAACTATGGCTACACCTTC
NA TRBJ2-1 TRBD2 TRBV9 CASSVGIAGLSYNEQFF TGTGCCAGCAGCGTAGGGATAGCGGGGCTCTCCTACAATGAGCAGTTCTTC
NA TRBJ2-7 NA TRBV18 CASSRAGSYEQYF TGTGCCAGCTCAAGGGCGGGTTCCTACGAGCAGTACTTC
NA TRBJ2-3 TRBD2 TRBV19 CASSPDAGADTQYF TGTGCCAGTAGTCCTGATGCGGGAGCTGATACGCAGTATTTT
NA TRBJ1-1 TRBD1 TRBV18 CASSRQGADTEAFF TGTGCCAGCTCACGACAGGGGGCGGACACTGAAGCTTTCTTT